This T cell receptor beta chain originates from a study of tissue T cells after allogeneic stem cell transplantation. General study points: Shared clones across patients were few; motif clustering revealed tissue-specific shared signatures.

Produced via immunoSEQ multiplex PCR; TCRdb's table is partial and in-frame only. This table holds 9,000 to 10,000 clones, approximately 61% found once. A word on this clone: Antigen specificity is unknown.

The CDR3 is made up of 14 amino acids. The sample was tissue from the jejunum, taken at autopsy. This receptor was obtained from a woman between 18 and 50 years old with breast cancer. The chain has TRBV21-1 and TRBJ1-3. TRBV21-1 is labeled a pseudogene. CDR3 sequence: CASSKVVKGNTIYF. The CDR3 nucleotides read TGTGCCAGCAGCAAAGTCGTGAAAGGAAACACCATATATTTT.